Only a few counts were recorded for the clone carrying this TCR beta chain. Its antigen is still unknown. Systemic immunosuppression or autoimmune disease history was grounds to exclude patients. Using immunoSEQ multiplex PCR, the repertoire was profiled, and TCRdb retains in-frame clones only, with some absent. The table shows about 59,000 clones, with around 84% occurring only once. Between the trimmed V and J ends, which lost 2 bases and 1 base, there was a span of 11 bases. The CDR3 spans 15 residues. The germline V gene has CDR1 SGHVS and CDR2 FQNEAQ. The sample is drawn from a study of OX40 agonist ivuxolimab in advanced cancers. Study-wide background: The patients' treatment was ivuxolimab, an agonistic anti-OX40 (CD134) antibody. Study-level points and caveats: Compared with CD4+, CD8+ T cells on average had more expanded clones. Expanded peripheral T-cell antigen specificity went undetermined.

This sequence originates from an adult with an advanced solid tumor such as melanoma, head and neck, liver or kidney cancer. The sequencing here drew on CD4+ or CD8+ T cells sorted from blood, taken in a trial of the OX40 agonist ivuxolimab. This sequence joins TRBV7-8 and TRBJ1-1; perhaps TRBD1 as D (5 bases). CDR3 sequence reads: CASSLLGGPNTEAFF. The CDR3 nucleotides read TGTGCCAGCAGCTTACTTGGGGGACCGAACACTGAAGCTTTCTTT.